Listed below are T cell receptor beta chains from one sample, sequenced in a study of T-cell reconstitution after alpha-beta-depleted transplantation in children. TCRdb reanalysed the PCR reads using MiXCR and keeps one entry per CDR3 protein. Here the sample spans hundreds of thousands of distinct CDR3 sequences, around 8.4% being singletons. Sequencing was performed on PBMCs, mostly from graft donor cells, taken 360 days after TCRalphabeta/CD19-depleted stem cell transplant. These receptors were taken from a male patient aged 2-15 years who had a stem cell transplant for acute myeloid leukemia, so the T cells may come from the graft donor. CDR3s include the opening cysteine and the closing phenylalanine or tryptophan. Each record gives: clone size, D gene, V gene, J gene, CDR3 protein, CDR3 DNA. The D gene is left open where the match is weak. The size of a clone is reported for some rows only, either as once, few or many, or as a class for expanded clones.

>-|-|TRBV6-1|TRBJ2-5
CASSHQGLRETQYF
TGTGCCAGCAGCCACCAGGGGCTAAGGGAGACCCAGTACTTC
>many|-|TRBV12-3/TRBV12-4|TRBJ1-5
CASSLPGFGRNQPQHF
TGTGCCAGCAGCCTTCCGGGCTTCGGGCGCAATCAGCCCCAGCATTTT
>many|-|TRBV5-5|TRBJ2-1
CASSLGVAVPRYNEQFF
TGTGCCAGCAGCTTGGGCGTTGCGGTCCCACGTTACAATGAGCAGTTCTTC
>-|TRBD1|TRBV2|TRBJ1-2
CASSEGPAGGILGYTF
TGTGCCAGCAGTGAAGGTCCGGCAGGGGGTATTCTAGGCTACACCTTC
>few|-|TRBV18|TRBJ2-3
CASSPSGHLDTQYF
TGTGCCAGCTCACCGTCGGGACACTTAGATACGCAGTATTTT
>many|-|TRBV12-3/TRBV12-4|TRBJ2-3
CASRGVRGQYTDTQYF
TGTGCCAGCAGGGGGGTACGTGGGCAGTACACAGATACGCAGTATTTT
>few|TRBD1|TRBV7-3|TRBJ2-5
CASSLSGQGVGETQYF
TGTGCCAGCAGCTTATCCGGACAGGGGGTAGGAGAGACCCAGTACTTC
>few|-|TRBV5-1|TRBJ2-1
CASSLIANEQFF
TGCGCCAGCAGTTTGATAGCGAATGAGCAGTTCTTC
>-|TRBD2|TRBV5-1|TRBJ2-7
CASSLPGAGGTYEQYF
TGCGCCAGCAGCTTGCCGGGGGCGGGAGGTACCTACGAGCAGTACTTC
>many|TRBD2|TRBV5-1|TRBJ2-1
CASSATSTSSYNEQFF
TGCGCCAGCAGCGCGACTAGCACAAGCTCCTACAATGAGCAGTTCTTC
>few|-|TRBV7-9|TRBJ2-1
CASSAPGRGVHEQFF
TGTGCCAGCAGCGCTCCGGGACGAGGCGTTCATGAGCAGTTCTTC
>many|TRBD1|TRBV18|TRBJ2-3
CASGMTGYPSTDTQYF
TGTGCCAGCGGAATGACAGGGTATCCTAGCACAGATACGCAGTATTTT
>-|-|TRBV7-6|TRBJ2-1
CASSPEARVYNEQFF
TGTGCCAGCAGCCCCGAGGCTAGGGTGTACAATGAGCAGTTCTTC
>many|TRBD1|TRBV7-8|TRBJ2-3
CASSFVRTEGAQGDTQYF
TGTGCCAGCAGCTTTGTTCGGACAGAGGGGGCGCAGGGGGATACGCAGTATTTT
>-|-|TRBV29-1|TRBJ2-7
CSVVSGYEQYF
TGCAGCGTTGTTTCGGGGTACGAGCAGTACTTC
>-|-|TRBV7-3|TRBJ2-4
CASSLSRDVGSGNIQYF
TGTGCCAGCAGCTTATCTCGGGACGTCGGTTCGGGAAACATTCAGTACTTC
>few|-|TRBV4-2|TRBJ2-5
CASSQVKTGTQYF
TGTGCCAGCAGCCAGGTCAAGACTGGGACCCAGTACTTC
>few|-|TRBV4-2|TRBJ2-2
CASSSNEGETGELFF
TGTGCCAGCAGCTCGAATGAAGGGGAAACCGGGGAGCTGTTTTTT
>few|-|TRBV6-4|TRBJ2-1
CASSWGVGDEQFF
TGTGCCAGCAGCTGGGGAGTTGGGGATGAGCAGTTCTTC
>many|-|TRBV6-1|TRBJ2-3
CASSPAAQTSTDTQYF
TGTGCCAGCAGCCCAGCCGCGCAAACTAGCACAGATACGCAGTATTTT
>many|-|TRBV10-3|TRBJ1-5
CAISESKAPWGEGQPQHF
TGTGCCATCAGTGAGTCGAAAGCCCCGTGGGGGGAAGGTCAGCCCCAGCATTTT
>-|-|TRBV11-2|TRBJ1-2
CASSLAGSDYGYTF
TGTGCCAGCAGCTTAGCCGGTTCGGATTATGGCTACACCTTC
>few|-|TRBV27|TRBJ2-3
CASSSQMTSLSTDTQYF
TGTGCCAGCAGTTCGCAAATGACGAGCTTGAGCACAGATACGCAGTATTTT